The present TCR beta chain was sequenced within a study of blood T cell repertoires in COVID-19. Germline CDR1 is SGHVS and CDR2 is FQNEAQ. V lost 5 bases and J lost 0; bases outside the gene matches: 10. CDR3 length equals 17 residues. In the study's own analysis: Nucleated cell number was recorded as an estimate derived from reference gene primer amplification. Only in-frame clones appear in the TCRdb table, and some are missing; sequencing was by immunoSEQ multiplex PCR. That table supplies the V and J calls and clone size; D and trimming were determined from the DNA. The sample yields roughly 200,000 clones, around 89% seen once.

The rearrangement links TRBV7-8 to TRBJ2-1; 7 bases are a match to TRBD2. The sequencing input was PBMCs or T cells enriched from blood (not recorded which). The source of this sequence is a man aged 25 to 45 who had recovered from COVID-19. The CDR3 DNA reads TGTGCCAGCAGCCCTCAGAGGGAGGGAAGCTCCTACAATGAGCAGTTCTTC. Translated, it gives CASSPQREGSSYNEQFF. Variable domain in full (rest from reference TRBV7-8 and TRBJ2-1): GAGVSQSPRYKVAKRGQDVALRCDPISGHVSLFWYQQALGQGPEFLTYFQNEAQLDKSGLPSDRFFAERPEGSVSTLKIQRTQQEDSAVYLCASSPQREGSSYNEQFFGPGTRLTVL.